What follows are 3 T cell receptor beta chains derived from one specimen sequenced in a study of sequential checkpoint blockade in melanoma. Noted treatment: randomized to nivolumab then ipilimumab (arm A) or the reverse (arm B). This table comes from immunoSEQ multiplex PCR, and its TCRdb copy is limited to in-frame clones, with some not included. The sample consists of some 7,000 clones, about 25% of them appearing once. The source material was tumor tissue (inferred from file names), sampled from a patient given nivolumab and ipilimumab in sequence. These receptor sequences come from a human donor with melanoma.

The chain has TRBV19 and TRBJ2-6; the match to TRBD2 covers 11 bases. Germline lookup yields CDR1 LNHDA and CDR2 SQIVND (reference sequence). The CDR3 totals 18 residues. J gave up 0 bases and V 2 bases, and 3 bases lay outside the gene matches. CDR3 residues: CASSIIGTSGSGANVLTF. Written as DNA, the CDR3 is TGTGCCAGTAGTATAATAGGGACTAGCGGCTCTGGGGCCAACGTCCTGACTTTC.

This clone was found a few times. The chain combines TRBV11-3 with TRBJ2-1; D ambiguous. V lost 3 bases and J 2 bases, leaving 23 bases between the germline ends. The length of the CDR3 is 19 residues. Germline values: CDR1 SGHNT, CDR2 YENEEA. The CDR3 sequence: CASSFPDRMRLQTYNEQFF. CDR3 DNA: TGTGCCAGCAGCTTTCCCGACCGAATGAGGCTACAAACCTACAATGAGCAGTTCTTC.

DNA for the CDR3: TGCGCCAGCAGCCAAGATTGGGTGGCGCTCTCCGGAAAACTGTTTTTT. It yields the protein CASSQDWVALSGKLFF. The V and J genes are TRBV4-1 and TRBJ1-4; D not certain. V lost 0 bases, J lost 10 bases, and 18 bases lay in between. In germline, CDR1 is MGHRA, CDR2 YSYEKL. This CDR3 has 16 amino acids.